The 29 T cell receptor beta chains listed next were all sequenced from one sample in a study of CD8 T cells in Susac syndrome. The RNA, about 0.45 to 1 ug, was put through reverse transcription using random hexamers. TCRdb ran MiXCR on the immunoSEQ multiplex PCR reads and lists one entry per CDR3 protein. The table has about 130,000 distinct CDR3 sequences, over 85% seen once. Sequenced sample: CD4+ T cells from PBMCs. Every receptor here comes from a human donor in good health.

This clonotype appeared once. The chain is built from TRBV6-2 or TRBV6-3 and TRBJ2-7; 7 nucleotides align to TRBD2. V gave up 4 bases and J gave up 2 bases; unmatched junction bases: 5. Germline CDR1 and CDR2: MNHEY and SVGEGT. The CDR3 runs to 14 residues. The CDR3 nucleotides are TGTGCCAGCAGTTCTAGCGGCCGTACCTACGAGCAGTACTTC. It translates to CASSSSGRTYEQYF.

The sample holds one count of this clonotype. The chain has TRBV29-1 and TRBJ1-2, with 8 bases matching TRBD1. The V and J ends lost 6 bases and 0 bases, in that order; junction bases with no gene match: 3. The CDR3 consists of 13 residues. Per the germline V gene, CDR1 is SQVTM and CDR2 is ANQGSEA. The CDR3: CSVQQGANYGYTF. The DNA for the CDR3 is TGCAGCGTACAACAGGGGGCTAACTATGGCTACACCTTC.

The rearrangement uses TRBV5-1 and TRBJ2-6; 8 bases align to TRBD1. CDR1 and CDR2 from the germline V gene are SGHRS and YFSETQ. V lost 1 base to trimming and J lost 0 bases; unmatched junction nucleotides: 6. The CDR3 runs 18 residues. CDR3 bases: TGCGCCAGCAGCTTGACAGGGGGGCTTAACTCTGGGGCCAACGTCCTGACTTTC. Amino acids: CASSLTGGLNSGANVLTF.

The DNA of the CDR3 is TGTGCCAGCAGTGAATCAGGGGGCGCCTATGGCTACACCTTC. Translated: CASSESGGAYGYTF. V usage is TRBV25-1 and J usage is TRBJ1-2; 8 bases map to TRBD1. CDR3 length: 14 residues. V dropped 1 base and J dropped 4; count of bases not matched to a gene: 2. From germline, CDR1 is MGHDK and CDR2 SYGVNS.

This chain's CDR3 is CSEREARGDTQYF. The CDR3 DNA is TGCAGTGAACGGGAGGCTCGTGGAGATACGCAGTATTTT. The chain links TRBV20-1 to TRBJ2-3, with 7 bases lining up with TRBD2. The CDR3 length is 13 residues. Germline assignment: CDR1 DFQATT and CDR2 SNEGSKA (reference sequence). J was trimmed by 5 bases and V by 7 bases; bases with no gene match: 9.

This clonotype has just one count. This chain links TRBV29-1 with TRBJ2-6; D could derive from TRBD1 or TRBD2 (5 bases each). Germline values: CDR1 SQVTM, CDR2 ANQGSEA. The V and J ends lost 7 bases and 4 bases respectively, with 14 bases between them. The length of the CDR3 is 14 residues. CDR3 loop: CSASGGSGANVLTF. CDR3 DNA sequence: TGCAGCGCATCTGGGGGATCAGGGGCCAACGTCCTGACTTTC.

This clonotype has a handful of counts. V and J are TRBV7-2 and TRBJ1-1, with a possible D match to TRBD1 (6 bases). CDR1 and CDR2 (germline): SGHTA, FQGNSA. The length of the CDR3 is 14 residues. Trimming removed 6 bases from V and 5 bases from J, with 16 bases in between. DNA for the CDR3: TGTGCCAGCAGTCCCCGCAGGGGAGGGACTGAAGCTTTCTTT. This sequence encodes CASSPRRGGTEAFF. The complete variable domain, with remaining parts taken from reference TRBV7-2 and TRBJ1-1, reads GAGVSQSPSNKVTEKGKDVELRCDPISGHTALYWYRQSLGQGLEFLIYFQGNSAPDKSGLPSDRFSAERTGGSVSTLTIQRTQQEDSAVYLCASSPRRGGTEAFFGQGTRLTVV.

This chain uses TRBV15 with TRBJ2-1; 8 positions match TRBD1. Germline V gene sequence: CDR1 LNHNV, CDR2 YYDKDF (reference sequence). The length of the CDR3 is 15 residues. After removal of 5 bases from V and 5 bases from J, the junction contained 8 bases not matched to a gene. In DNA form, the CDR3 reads TGTGCCACCAGCGCGACGGACAGGGTTCACAATGAGCAGTTCTTC. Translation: CATSATDRVHNEQFF.

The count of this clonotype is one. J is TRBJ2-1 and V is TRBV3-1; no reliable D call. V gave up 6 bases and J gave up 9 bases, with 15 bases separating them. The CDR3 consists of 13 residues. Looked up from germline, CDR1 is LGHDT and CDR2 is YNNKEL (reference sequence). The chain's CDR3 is CASSQVISAEQFF. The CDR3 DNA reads TGTGCCAGCAGTCAGGTGATCTCTGCTGAGCAGTTCTTC.

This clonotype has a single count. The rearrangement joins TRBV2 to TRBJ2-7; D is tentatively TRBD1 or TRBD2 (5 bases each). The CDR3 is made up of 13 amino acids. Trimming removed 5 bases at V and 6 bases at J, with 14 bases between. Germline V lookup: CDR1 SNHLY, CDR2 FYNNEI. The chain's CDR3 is CASSKLVDSEQYF. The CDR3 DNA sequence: TGTGCCAGCAGTAAACTAGTCGACAGCGAGCAGTACTTC. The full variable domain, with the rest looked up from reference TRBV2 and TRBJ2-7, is EPEVTQTPSHQVTQMGQEVILRCVPISNHLYFYWYRQILGQKVEFLVSFYNNEISEKSEIFDDQFSVERPDGSNFTLKIRSTKLEDSAMYFCASSKLVDSEQYFGPGTRLTVT.

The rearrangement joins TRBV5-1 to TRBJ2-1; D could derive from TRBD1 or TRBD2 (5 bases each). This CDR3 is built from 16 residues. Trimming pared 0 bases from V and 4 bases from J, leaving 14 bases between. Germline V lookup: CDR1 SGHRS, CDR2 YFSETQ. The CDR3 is CASSLDGDWGYNEQFF. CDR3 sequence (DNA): TGCGCCAGCAGCTTGGACGGGGATTGGGGGTACAATGAGCAGTTCTTC. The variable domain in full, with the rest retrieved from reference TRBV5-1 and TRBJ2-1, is KAGVTQTPRYLIKTRGQQVTLSCSPISGHRSVSWYQQTPGQGLQFLFEYFSETQRNKGNFPGRFSGRQFSNSRSEMNVSTLELGDSALYLCASSLDGDWGYNEQFFGPGTRLTVL.

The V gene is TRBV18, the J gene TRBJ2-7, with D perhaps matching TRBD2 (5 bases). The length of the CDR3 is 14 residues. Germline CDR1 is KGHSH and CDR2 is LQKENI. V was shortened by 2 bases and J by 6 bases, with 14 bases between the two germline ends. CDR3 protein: CASSPAQRAGEQYF. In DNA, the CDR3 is TGTGCCAGCTCACCAGCCCAACGGGCGGGCGAGCAGTACTTC.

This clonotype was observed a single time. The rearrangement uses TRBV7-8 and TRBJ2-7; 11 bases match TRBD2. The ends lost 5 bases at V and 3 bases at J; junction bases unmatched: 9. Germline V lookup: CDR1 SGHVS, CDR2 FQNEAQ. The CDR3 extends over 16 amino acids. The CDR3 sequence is CASSPLGTSGDYEQYF. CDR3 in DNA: TGTGCCAGCAGCCCACTCGGGACTAGCGGAGACTACGAGCAGTACTTC. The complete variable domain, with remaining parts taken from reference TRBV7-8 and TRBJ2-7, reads GAGVSQSPRYKVAKRGQDVALRCDPISGHVSLFWYQQALGQGPEFLTYFQNEAQLDKSGLPSDRFFAERPEGSVSTLKIQRTQQEDSAVYLCASSPLGTSGDYEQYFGPGTRLTVT.

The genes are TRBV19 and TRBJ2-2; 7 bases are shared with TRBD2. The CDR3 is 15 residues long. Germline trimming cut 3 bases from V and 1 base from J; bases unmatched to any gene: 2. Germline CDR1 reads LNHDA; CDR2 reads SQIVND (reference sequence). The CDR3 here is CASSILAGNTGELFF. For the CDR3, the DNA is TGTGCCAGTAGTATTTTAGCGGGGAACACCGGGGAGCTGTTTTTT.

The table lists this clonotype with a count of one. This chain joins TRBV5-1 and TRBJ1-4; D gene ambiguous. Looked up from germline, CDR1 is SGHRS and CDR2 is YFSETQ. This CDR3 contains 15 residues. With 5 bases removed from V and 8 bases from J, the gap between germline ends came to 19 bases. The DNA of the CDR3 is TGCGCCAGCAGATCGGACGGAAGCGCTTCGGAAAAACTGTTTTTT. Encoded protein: CASRSDGSASEKLFF.

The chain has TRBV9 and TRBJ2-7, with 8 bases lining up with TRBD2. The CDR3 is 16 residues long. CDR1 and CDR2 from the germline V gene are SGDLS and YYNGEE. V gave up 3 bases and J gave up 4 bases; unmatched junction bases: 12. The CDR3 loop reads CASSEAGETPRYEQYF. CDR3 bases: TGTGCCAGCAGCGAAGCGGGAGAGACGCCCCGGTACGAGCAGTACTTC.

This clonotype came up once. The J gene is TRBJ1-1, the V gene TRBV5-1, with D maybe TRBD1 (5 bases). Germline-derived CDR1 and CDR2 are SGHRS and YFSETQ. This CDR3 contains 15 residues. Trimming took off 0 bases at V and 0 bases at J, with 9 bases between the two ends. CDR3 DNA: TGCGCCAGCAGCTTGGCCGAGGGGTTGAACACTGAAGCTTTCTTT. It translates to CASSLAEGLNTEAFF.

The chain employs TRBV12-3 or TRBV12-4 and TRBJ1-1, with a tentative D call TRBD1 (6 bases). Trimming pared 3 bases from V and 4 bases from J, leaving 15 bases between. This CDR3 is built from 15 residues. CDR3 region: CASSLAGARGTEAFF. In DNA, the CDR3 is TGTGCCAGCAGTTTGGCAGGGGCGAGGGGCACTGAAGCTTTCTTT.

CDR3 sequence (DNA): TGTGCCAGCAGCTTAGCCAAGTATACGCAGTATTTT. Its protein is CASSLAKYTQYF. The V and J genes are TRBV7-2 and TRBJ2-3; D gene ambiguous. Deletions cut 0 bases from V and 7 bases from J, with 5 bases between. From germline, CDR1 is SGHTA and CDR2 FQGNSA. This CDR3 has 12 residues.

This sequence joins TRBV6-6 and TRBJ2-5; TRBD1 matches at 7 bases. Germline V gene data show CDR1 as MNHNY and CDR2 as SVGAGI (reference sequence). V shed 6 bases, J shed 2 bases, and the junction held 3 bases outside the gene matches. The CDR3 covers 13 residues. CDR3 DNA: TGTGCCAGCAGCGGACAGGTGCAAGAGACCCAGTACTTC. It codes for CASSGQVQETQYF.

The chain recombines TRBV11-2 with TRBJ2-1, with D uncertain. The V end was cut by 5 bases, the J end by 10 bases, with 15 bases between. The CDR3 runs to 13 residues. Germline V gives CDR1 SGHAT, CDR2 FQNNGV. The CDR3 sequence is CASSPNLRTEQFF. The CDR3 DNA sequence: TGTGCCAGCAGCCCAAACCTTAGGACCGAGCAGTTCTTC.

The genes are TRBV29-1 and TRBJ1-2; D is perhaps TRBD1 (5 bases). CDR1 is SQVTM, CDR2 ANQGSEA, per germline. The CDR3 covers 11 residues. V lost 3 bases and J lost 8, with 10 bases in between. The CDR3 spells CSVEGREGYTF. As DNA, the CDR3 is TGCAGCGTTGAGGGGCGGGAGGGCTACACCTTC.

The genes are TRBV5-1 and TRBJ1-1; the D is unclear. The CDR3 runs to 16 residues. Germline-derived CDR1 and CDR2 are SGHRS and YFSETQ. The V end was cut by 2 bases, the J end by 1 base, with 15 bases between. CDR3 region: CASSLITGPPNTEAFF. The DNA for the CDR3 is TGCGCCAGCAGCTTAATAACTGGACCCCCGAACACTGAAGCTTTCTTT.

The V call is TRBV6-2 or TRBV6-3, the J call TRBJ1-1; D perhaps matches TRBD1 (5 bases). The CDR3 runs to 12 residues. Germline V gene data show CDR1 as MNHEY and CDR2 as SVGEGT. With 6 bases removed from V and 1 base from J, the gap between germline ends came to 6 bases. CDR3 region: CASRGTNTEAFF. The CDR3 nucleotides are TGTGCCAGCAGGGGGACGAACACTGAAGCTTTCTTT.

The CDR3 bases are TGCGCCAGCAGCCAAGTCGACGGGGATCAGCCCCAGCATTTT. Protein sequence: CASSQVDGDQPQHF. The chain links TRBV4-3 to TRBJ1-5; D is undetermined. V was clipped by 1 base and J by 5 bases, with 9 bases between them. The germline CDR1 and CDR2 sequences are LGHNA and YSLEER. CDR3 size: 14 residues.

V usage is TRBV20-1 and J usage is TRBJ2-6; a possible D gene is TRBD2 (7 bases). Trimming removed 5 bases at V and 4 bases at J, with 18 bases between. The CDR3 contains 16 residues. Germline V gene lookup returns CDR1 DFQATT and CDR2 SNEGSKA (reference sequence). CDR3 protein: CSAPHLGGRGANVLTF. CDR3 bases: TGCAGTGCTCCCCATTTGGGGGGGCGAGGGGCCAACGTCCTGACTTTC.

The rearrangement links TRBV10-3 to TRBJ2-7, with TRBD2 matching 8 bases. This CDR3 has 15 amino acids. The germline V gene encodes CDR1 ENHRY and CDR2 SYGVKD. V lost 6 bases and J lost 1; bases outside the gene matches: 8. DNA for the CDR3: TGTGCCATCAGGGGTACTAGCGGATCTTCCTACGAGCAGTACTTC. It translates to CAIRGTSGSSYEQYF.

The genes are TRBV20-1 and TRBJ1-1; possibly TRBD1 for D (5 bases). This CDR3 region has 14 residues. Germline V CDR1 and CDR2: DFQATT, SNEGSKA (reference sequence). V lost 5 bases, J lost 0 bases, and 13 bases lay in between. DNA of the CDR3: TGCAGTGCTGCCCCAGGGCACATGAACACTGAAGCTTTCTTT. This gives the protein CSAAPGHMNTEAFF.

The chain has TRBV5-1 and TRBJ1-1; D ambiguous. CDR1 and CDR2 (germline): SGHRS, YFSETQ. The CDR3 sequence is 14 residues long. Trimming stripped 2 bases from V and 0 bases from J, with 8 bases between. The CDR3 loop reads CASSFETLNTEAFF. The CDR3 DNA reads TGCGCCAGCAGCTTCGAAACCCTGAACACTGAAGCTTTCTTT. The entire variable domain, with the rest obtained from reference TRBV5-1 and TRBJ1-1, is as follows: KAGVTQTPRYLIKTRGQQVTLSCSPISGHRSVSWYQQTPGQGLQFLFEYFSETQRNKGNFPGRFSGRQFSNSRSEMNVSTLELGDSALYLCASSFETLNTEAFFGQGTRLTVV.